A single T cell receptor beta chain is shown here with its context. The authors drew ten milliliters of peripheral blood from each donor. Samples each had at least 6 micrograms of total RNA extracted. The second PCR ran about 6 to 12 cycles with a sample-barcoded 5' primer and J-beta primers. A single record per CDR3 protein comes from TCRdb applying MiXCR to the 5' RACE reads. The sample lists over a million distinct CDR3 sequences, less than 50% occurring once. The sample originates from a study of blood T cells in healthy people across ages. This TCR was recovered from a woman aged 55-69 years in good health. Sequenced sample: blood.

The CDR3 DNA sequence: TGTGCCAGCAGCTTTGGACAGGGACGAAAAACTGAAGCTTTCTTT. Residues: CASSFGQGRKTEAFF. This chain connects TRBV11-2 to TRBJ1-1; 8 nucleotides agree with TRBD1. J lost 5 bases, V lost 3 bases, and 8 bases had no gene match. CDR3 length: 15 residues. Germline V CDR1 and CDR2: SGHAT, FQNNGV.